This T cell receptor beta chain was sequenced during a study of blood T cell repertoires in COVID-19. On the study more broadly: COVID-19 samples from acute and convalescent phases originated in the United States, Italy and Spain. Nucleic acid was either cDNA or gDNA, and it came from T cells, B-cell-depleted T cells, or PBMCs.

Followed longitudinally, the Seattle patients had been enrolled during active infection. Authors' data handling: Researchers report that nucleated cell counts were estimated from reference gene primer amplification. The table came from immunoSEQ multiplex PCR; TCRdb's copy has only in-frame clones and leaves some out. V and J calls and clone size are those listed in that table; D and trimming were worked out from the DNA. The sample shows around 100,000 clones, around 81% of them seen only once. The CDR3 loop spans 14 amino acids. V was pared by 3 bases and J by 1 base, with 10 bases between. CDR1 and CDR2 (germline): SGHKS, YYEKEE (reference sequence).

The material sequenced was peripheral blood. The chain combines TRBV5-5 with TRBJ1-1; TRBD1 might be the D (6 bases). This TCR was recovered from an elderly man with COVID-19, enrolled during active disease. The CDR3 nucleotides read TGTGCCAGCAGCTCCAAACAGGGGAACACTGAAGCTTTCTTT. It translates to CASSSKQGNTEAFF.